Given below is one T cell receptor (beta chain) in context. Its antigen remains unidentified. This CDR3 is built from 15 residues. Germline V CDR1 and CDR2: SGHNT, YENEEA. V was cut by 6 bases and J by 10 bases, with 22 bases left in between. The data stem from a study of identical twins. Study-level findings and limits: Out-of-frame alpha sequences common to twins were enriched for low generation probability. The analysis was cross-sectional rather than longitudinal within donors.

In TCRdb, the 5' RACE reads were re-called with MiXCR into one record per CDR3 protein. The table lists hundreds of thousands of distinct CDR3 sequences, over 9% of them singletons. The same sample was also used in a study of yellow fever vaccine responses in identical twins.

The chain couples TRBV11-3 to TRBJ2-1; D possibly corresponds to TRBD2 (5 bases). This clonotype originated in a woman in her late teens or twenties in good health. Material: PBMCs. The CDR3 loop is CASSQTTTSPGEQFF. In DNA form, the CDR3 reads TGTGCCAGCAGTCAAACCACGACCTCCCCGGGGGAGCAGTTCTTC.